The rows below give T cell receptor beta chains drawn from one sample of a study of blood T cell repertoires in COVID-19. Repertoires were generated with immunoSEQ multiplex PCR, while TCRdb's copy carries only in-frame clones and drops some. The data contain approximately 130,000 clones, around 78% of them seen just once; the ten biggest clones take up 11%. Sequences were obtained from peripheral blood. The source is a human donor in a cohort sampled during active COVID-19. Both conserved end residues are part of each CDR3. A D gene is named only where the DNA matches it firmly. Expanded clones are given a class, and other clones once, few, many or no size at all.

J gene | V gene | CDR3 length | clone size | D gene | CDR3 DNA | CDR3 protein
TRBJ2-3 | TRBV15 | 16 | NA | NA | TGTGCCACCAGCAGAGGGCAGGGCAACACCCCAGATACGCAGTATTTT | CATSRGQGNTPDTQYF
TRBJ2-2 | TRBV5-1 | 16 | NA | TRBD1 | TGCGCCAGCAGCTTGTCACAGGGGGCTGACACCGGGGAGCTGTTTTTT | CASSLSQGADTGELFF
TRBJ2-5 | TRBV4-2 | 20 | NA | TRBD2 | TGTGCCAGCAGCCAAGATCCCGGGACTAGCGGGGGGGATCCCCAAGAGACCCAGTACTTC | CASSQDPGTSGGDPQETQYF
TRBJ2-7 | TRBV12-3/TRBV12-4 | 12 | NA | NA | TGTGCCAGCAATCAGGGGATGAGCGAGCAGTACTTC | CASNQGMSEQYF
TRBJ2-3 | TRBV6-5 | 14 | few | NA | TGTGCCAGCAGTTATTTGGACTCTCAGGCTACGCAGTATTTT | CASSYLDSQATQYF
TRBJ2-5 | TRBV5-5 | 12 | NA | NA | TGTGCCAGCAGCTTGTACAGGGAGACCCAGTACTTC | CASSLYRETQYF
TRBJ1-3 | TRBV6-5 | 12 | few | NA | TGTGCCAGCAGGAGCTCTGGAAACACCATATATTTT | CASRSSGNTIYF
TRBJ2-2 | TRBV29-1 | 14 | NA | TRBD1 | TGCAGCGTTTCTAGAGGGGGCTACACCGGGGAGCTGTTTTTT | CSVSRGGYTGELFF
TRBJ2-2 | TRBV9 | 14 | NA | NA | TGTGCCAGCAGCATCAGTCCGTTGACCGGGGAGCTGTTTTTT | CASSISPLTGELFF
TRBJ2-5 | TRBV19 | 14 | NA | TRBD1 | TGTGCCAGTAGTCCCCGACAGGGCCGAGAGACCCAGTACTTC | CASSPRQGRETQYF
TRBJ2-7 | TRBV6-5 | 14 | NA | NA | TGTGCCAGCAGCCCACCTGAGGCCCCCTACGAGCAGTACTTC | CASSPPEAPYEQYF
TRBJ2-6 | TRBV10-2 | 14 | NA | NA | TGCGCCAGCACCCAAGGGGGAGTAATCAACGTCCTGACTTTC | CASTQGGVINVLTF
TRBJ1-6 | TRBV12-1 | 16 | NA | NA | TGTGCCAGCAGCCTTCGGACAGGGGAGGATAATTCACCCCTCCACTTT | CASSLRTGEDNSPLHF
TRBJ2-7 | TRBV12-3/TRBV12-4 | 13 | NA | NA | TGTGCCAGCAGTTCTCAGTTCTCCTACGAGCAGTACTTC | CASSSQFSYEQYF
TRBJ1-6 | TRBV6-2/TRBV6-3 | 16 | NA | TRBD1 | TGTGCCAGCAGTCCAAGAGGGACAGGGACGAATTCACCCCTCCACTTT | CASSPRGTGTNSPLHF
TRBJ1-1 | TRBV9 | 14 | NA | TRBD1 | TGTGCCAGCAGCCTAGGGGGCTTGGGTACTGAAGCTTTCTTT | CASSLGGLGTEAFF
TRBJ2-2 | TRBV6-5 | 14 | few | NA | TGTGCCAGCACAGGGCAGTTTCGGACCGGGGAGCTGTTTTTT | CASTGQFRTGELFF
TRBJ1-4 | TRBV7-9 | 15 | NA | NA | TGTGCCAGCAGCCCCAAAACTCGCATCAATGAAAAACTGTTTTTT | CASSPKTRINEKLFF
TRBJ2-7 | TRBV21-1 | 16 | NA | NA | TGTGCCAGCAGCACCCACGGGACACCGGAACCGTACGAGCAGTACTTC | CASSTHGTPEPYEQYF
TRBJ2-5 | TRBV13 | 16 | NA | TRBD1 | TGTGCCAGCAGCTTAGGGGGACAGGGGATCGGAGAGACCCAGTACTTC | CASSLGGQGIGETQYF
TRBJ1-4 | TRBV2 | 14 | once | NA | TGTGCCAGCAGACGACAGGCGACTAATGAAAAACTGTTTTTT | CASRRQATNEKLFF
TRBJ1-2 | TRBV27 | 16 | NA | TRBD1 | TGTGCCAGCAGTCCACTCACAGGGGGGAGAAGGAATGGCTACACCTTC | CASSPLTGGRRNGYTF
TRBJ2-1 | TRBV5-4 | 15 | once | TRBD2 | TGTGCCAGCAGCCATCAGCGGGACCCGTACAATGAGCAGTTCTTC | CASSHQRDPYNEQFF
TRBJ1-5 | TRBV4-1 | 16 | few | NA | TGCGCCAGCAGCCAAGCCCCCGACAGCTTCAATCAGCCCCAGCATTTT | CASSQAPDSFNQPQHF
TRBJ2-5 | TRBV7-8 | 15 | NA | NA | TGTGCCAGCAGCTTAGTCCGAGGCAACCAAGAGACCCAGTACTTC | CASSLVRGNQETQYF
TRBJ2-7 | TRBV6-5 | 14 | few | NA | TGTGCCAGCAGCCTAACGGGGGAATCCTACGAGCAGTACTTC | CASSLTGESYEQYF
TRBJ1-2 | TRBV4-1 | 15 | NA | TRBD1 | TGCGCCAGCAGCCCCTCCGGGACAGCTAACTATGGCTACACCTTC | CASSPSGTANYGYTF
TRBJ1-2 | TRBV9 | 14 | few | TRBD1 | TGTGCCAGCAGCGCGGGACAGAATGTCTATGGCTACACCTTC | CASSAGQNVYGYTF
TRBJ2-1 | TRBV29-1 | 14 | NA | NA | TGCAGCGTTGAATTCGGACTCTCCTACAATGAGCAGTTCTTC | CSVEFGLSYNEQFF
TRBJ1-1 | TRBV9 | 16 | few | NA | TGTGCCAGCAGCGTAGTTGCCGGGGGGCACAACACTGAAGCTTTCTTT | CASSVVAGGHNTEAFF
TRBJ2-3 | TRBV9 | 14 | NA | NA | TGTGCCAGCAGCGTAAAGGGAGTCACAGATACGCAGTATTTT | CASSVKGVTDTQYF
TRBJ2-1 | TRBV2 | 13 | NA | NA | TGTGCCAGCTACCGGGGTAACGGATTGTCTCACCTCTTC | CASYRGNGLSHLF
TRBJ1-6 | TRBV12-3/TRBV12-4 | 13 | NA | TRBD1 | TGTGCCAGCAACCCAGGGGGCGCTTCACCCCTCCACTTT | CASNPGGASPLHF
TRBJ1-2 | TRBV2 | 14 | NA | NA | TGTGCCAGCAGTACTAGCAGCGGTTTTTATGGCTACACCTTC | CASSTSSGFYGYTF
TRBJ1-1 | TRBV19 | 14 | NA | NA | TGTGCCAGTAGTATACCCAGAATGAACACTGAAGCTTTCTTT | CASSIPRMNTEAFF
TRBJ1-3 | TRBV7-9 | 16 | NA | NA | TGTGCCAGCAGCTTAACACAGGGAAGGAACGGAAACACCATATATTTT | CASSLTQGRNGNTIYF
TRBJ2-3 | TRBV2 | 13 | few | NA | TGTGCCAGCAGGCGACTAGTTGCAGATACGCAGTATTTT | CASRRLVADTQYF
TRBJ1-5 | TRBV7-2 | 13 | NA | NA | TGTGCCAGCAGCTTAGGGACAGATCAGCCCCAGCATTTT | CASSLGTDQPQHF
TRBJ1-2 | TRBV6-5 | 16 | once | TRBD1 | TGTGCCAGCAGTTACAGAGGGACAGAGATGCAACGGGGCTACACCTTC | CASSYRGTEMQRGYTF
TRBJ2-1 | TRBV7-2 | 16 | NA | NA | TGTGCCAGCAGCCCCCGCGGCAGGGGCGGATACAATGAGCAGTTCTTC | CASSPRGRGGYNEQFF
TRBJ1-1 | TRBV5-4 | 17 | once | NA | TGTGCCAGCAGCTTGGGAGGGTACAGGGCTATGAACACTGAAGCTTTCTTT | CASSLGGYRAMNTEAFF
TRBJ1-2 | TRBV30 | 13 | NA | NA | TGTGCCTGGAGTACGGGCAGGGCTTATGGCTACACCTTC | CAWSTGRAYGYTF
TRBJ2-5 | TRBV6-2/TRBV6-3 | 16 | NA | NA | TGTGCCAGCAGTTACTCGGACAGCAGACCTCAAGAGACCCAGTACTTC | CASSYSDSRPQETQYF
TRBJ2-1 | TRBV14 | 16 | once | NA | TGTGCCAGCAGCCAGACGGCCGGGACTCTCTACAATGAGCAGTTCTTC | CASSQTAGTLYNEQFF
TRBJ2-2 | TRBV7-8 | 16 | once | TRBD2 | TGTGCCAGCAGCTTATTCGGGGGGTCGAACACCGGGGAGCTGTTTTTT | CASSLFGGSNTGELFF
TRBJ2-3 | TRBV29-1 | 18 | NA | NA | TGCAGCGTGACAAATCCGGGATTTGGGGGGCTAGCGGCAGATACGCAGTATTTT | CSVTNPGFGGLAADTQYF
TRBJ2-7 | TRBV3-1/TRBV3-2 | 13 | NA | NA | TGTGCCAGCAGCCAGGGACACCCCTACGAGCAGTACTTC | CASSQGHPYEQYF
TRBJ1-2 | TRBV29-1 | 13 | NA | TRBD1 | TGCAGCGTTGCGACAGGGTTGAGGGATGGCTACACCTTC | CSVATGLRDGYTF
TRBJ2-7 | TRBV5-1 | 15 | few | TRBD1 | TGCGCCAGCAGCTTGGCCCGGCAGGGGGTCTACGAGCAGTACTTC | CASSLARQGVYEQYF
TRBJ2-3 | TRBV5-1 | 16 | NA | NA | TGCGCCAGCAGCTTGGAGGCGGGCAGGACCGCGGCTACGCAGTATTTT | CASSLEAGRTAATQYF
TRBJ1-2 | TRBV6-5 | 15 | NA | TRBD1 | TGTGCCAGCAGGACCGAACAGGGGGCTAGCTATGGCTACACCTTC | CASRTEQGASYGYTF
TRBJ1-3 | TRBV19 | 15 | NA | NA | TGTGCCAGTAGTGTGGGACACGACTCTGGAAACACCATATATTTT | CASSVGHDSGNTIYF
TRBJ2-7 | TRBV7-9 | 14 | once | NA | TGTGCCAGCAGAACTTCTCAGGGGACCTACGAGCAGTACTTC | CASRTSQGTYEQYF